This entry is about one T cell receptor beta chain. There are 17 residues in the CDR3. Germline assignment: CDR1 LNHDA and CDR2 SQIVND (reference sequence). The J segment lost 1 base and the V segment lost 5 bases, leaving 8 bases of the junction unmatched. TCRdb keeps only in-frame clones here, not all; method: immunoSEQ multiplex PCR. Among 150,000 or so clones listed, 75% to 90% were seen once. In the 2 weeks before study entry, exposed participants met a COVID-19 case, which was PCR-confirmed or clinician-diagnosed. This entry belongs to a study of blood T cell repertoires in COVID-19. The rearrangement links TRBV19 to TRBJ2-3; 11 bases are shared with TRBD2. The clonotype comes from a woman in her thirties or forties who had been exposed to COVID-19. Material for sequencing was PBMCs or T cells enriched from blood (not recorded which). The CDR3 here is CASSPGTSGARTDTQYF. DNA of the CDR3: TGTGCCAGTAGTCCCGGGACTAGCGGAGCCCGCACAGATACGCAGTATTTT.